The 2 T cell receptor beta chains presented below share a single source sample, sequenced in a study of T cells in Graves' hyperthyroidism and ophthalmopathy (dated by TCRdb to about 2019). The library came from multiplex PCR. This sample was sequenced with an Illumina HiSeq 2000. The TCR beta CDR3 regions were amplified from the RNA transcripts. The first round of RT-PCR for the TCR CDR3 was performed with the HTBI primer set and the Qiagen OneStep RT-PCR kit. TCRdb reworked the public reads: Q25 trimming with fastp, MiXCR clone assembly, productive beta chains retained. One record per CDR3 amino acid sequence lists the most common genes and DNA. This sample holds a few hundred thousand distinct CDR3 sequences; roughly 46% were observed only once. Clones ranked in the top ten supply 7.5% to 8.5% of the sample. Sequencing was carried out using peripheral blood or thyroid tissue (not recorded which). The receptors come from a woman younger than 30 with Graves' hyperthyroidism.

The V gene is TRBV7-8, the J gene TRBJ1-2, with 10 nucleotides matching TRBD1. Germline loops: CDR1 SGHVS, CDR2 FQNEAQ. V lost 3 bases, J lost 8 bases, and 9 bases stayed unmatched. The CDR3 is 15 amino acids. DNA of the CDR3: TGTGCCAGCAGCTTGGTAGGGACAGGGGTTGGCGGCTACACCTTC. It codes for CASSLVGTGVGGYTF.

J is TRBJ2-1 and V is TRBV15, with 10 positions matching TRBD2. The trim removed 5 bases at V and 4 bases at J, leaving 8 bases unmatched. The CDR3 sequence is 16 residues long. CDR1 is LNHNV, CDR2 YYDKDF, per germline (reference sequence). This CDR3 reads CATSGRLAGNYNEQFF. CDR3 coding DNA: TGTGCCACCAGCGGCCGACTAGCGGGTAATTACAATGAGCAGTTCTTC.